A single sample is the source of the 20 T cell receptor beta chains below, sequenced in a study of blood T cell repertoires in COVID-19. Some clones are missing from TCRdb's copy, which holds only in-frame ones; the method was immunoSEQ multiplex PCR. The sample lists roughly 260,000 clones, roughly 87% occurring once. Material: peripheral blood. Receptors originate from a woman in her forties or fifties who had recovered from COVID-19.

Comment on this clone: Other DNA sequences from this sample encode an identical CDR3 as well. CDR3 DNA sequence: TGTGCCAGCAGCAAGACAGGGAACTATGGCTACACCTTC. It is translated as CASSKTGNYGYTF. The J gene is TRBJ1-2, the V gene TRBV28, with 7 positions matching TRBD1. This CDR3 spans 13 amino acids. Germline V CDR1 and CDR2: MDHEN, SYDVKM. J lost 2 bases, V lost 6 bases, and 3 bases had no gene match.

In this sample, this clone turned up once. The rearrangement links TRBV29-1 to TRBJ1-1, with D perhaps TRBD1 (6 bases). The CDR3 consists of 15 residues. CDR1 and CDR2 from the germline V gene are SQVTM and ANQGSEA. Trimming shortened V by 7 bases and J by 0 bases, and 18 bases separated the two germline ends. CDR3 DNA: TGCAGCGGCCAGACAGGAGCGATATTGAACACTGAAGCTTTCTTT. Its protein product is CSGQTGAILNTEAFF.

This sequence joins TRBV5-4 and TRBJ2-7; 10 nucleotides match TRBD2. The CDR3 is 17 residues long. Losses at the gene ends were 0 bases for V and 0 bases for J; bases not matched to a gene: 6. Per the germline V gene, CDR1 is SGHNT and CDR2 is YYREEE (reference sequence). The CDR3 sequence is CASSLGVAGGVSYEQYF. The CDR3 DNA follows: TGTGCCAGCAGCTTGGGAGTAGCGGGGGGAGTCTCCTACGAGCAGTACTTC.

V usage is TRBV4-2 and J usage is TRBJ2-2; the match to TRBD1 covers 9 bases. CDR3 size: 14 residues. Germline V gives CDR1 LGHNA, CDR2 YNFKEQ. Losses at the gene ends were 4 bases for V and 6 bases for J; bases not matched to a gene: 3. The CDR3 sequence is CASSLGQGAGELFF. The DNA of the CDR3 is TGTGCCAGCAGCCTGGGACAGGGTGCCGGGGAGCTGTTTTTT.

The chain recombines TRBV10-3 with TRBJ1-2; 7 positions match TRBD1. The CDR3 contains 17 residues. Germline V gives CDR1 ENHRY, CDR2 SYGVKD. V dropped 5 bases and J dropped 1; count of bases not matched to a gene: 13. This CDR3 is CAISPHSGTASNYGYTF. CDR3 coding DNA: TGTGCCATCAGTCCTCACTCGGGGACAGCAAGTAACTATGGCTACACCTTC.

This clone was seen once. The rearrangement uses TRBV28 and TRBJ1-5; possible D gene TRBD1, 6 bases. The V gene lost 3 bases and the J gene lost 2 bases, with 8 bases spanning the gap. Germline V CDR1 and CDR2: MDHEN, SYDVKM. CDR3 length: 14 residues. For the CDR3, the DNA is TGTGCCAGCAGTTTTAGGACAGGCAATCAGCCCCAGCATTTT. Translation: CASSFRTGNQPQHF.

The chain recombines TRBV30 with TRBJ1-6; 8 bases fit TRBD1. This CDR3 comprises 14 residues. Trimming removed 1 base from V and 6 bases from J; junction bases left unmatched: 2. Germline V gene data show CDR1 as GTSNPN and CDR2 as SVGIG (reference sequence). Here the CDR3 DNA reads TGTGCCTGGAGTGGGGGACAGGCTAATTCACCCCTCCACTTT. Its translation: CAWSGGQANSPLHF.

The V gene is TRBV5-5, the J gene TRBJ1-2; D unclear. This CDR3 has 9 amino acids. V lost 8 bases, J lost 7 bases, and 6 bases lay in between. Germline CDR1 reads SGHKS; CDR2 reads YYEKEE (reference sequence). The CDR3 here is CASGPGYTF. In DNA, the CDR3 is TGTGCCAGTGGGCCTGGCTACACCTTC.

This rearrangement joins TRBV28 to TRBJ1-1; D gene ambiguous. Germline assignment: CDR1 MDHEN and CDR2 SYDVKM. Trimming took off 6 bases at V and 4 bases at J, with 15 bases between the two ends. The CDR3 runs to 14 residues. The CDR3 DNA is TGTGCCAGCAGCTCTTCCTCCCGGGTCACTGAAGCTTTCTTT. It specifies CASSSSSRVTEAFF.

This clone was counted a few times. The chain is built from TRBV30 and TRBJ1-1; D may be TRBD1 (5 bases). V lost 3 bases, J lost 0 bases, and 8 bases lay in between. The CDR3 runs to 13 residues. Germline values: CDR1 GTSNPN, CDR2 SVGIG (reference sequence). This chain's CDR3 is CAWSGHMNTEAFF. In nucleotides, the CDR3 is TGTGCCTGGAGCGGACATATGAACACTGAAGCTTTCTTT.

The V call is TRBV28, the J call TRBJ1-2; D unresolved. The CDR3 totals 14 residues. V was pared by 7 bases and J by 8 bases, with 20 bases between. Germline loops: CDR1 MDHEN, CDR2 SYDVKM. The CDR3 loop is CASTPALYRGGYTF. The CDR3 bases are TGTGCCAGCACCCCTGCGCTGTACCGAGGCGGCTACACCTTC.

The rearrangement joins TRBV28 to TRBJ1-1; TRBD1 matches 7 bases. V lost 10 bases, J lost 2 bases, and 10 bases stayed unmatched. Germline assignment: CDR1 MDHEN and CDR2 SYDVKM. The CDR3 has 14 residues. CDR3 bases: TGTGCCATCCGAGGGGGCGAAAGAAACACTGAAGCTTTCTTT. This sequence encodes CAIRGGERNTEAFF.

The CDR3 spells CATSTRSIGTNEKLFF. In DNA form, the CDR3 reads TGTGCCACCAGCACCCGTTCGATCGGAACTAATGAAAAACTGTTTTTT. The chain joins TRBV15 to TRBJ1-4, with no clear D. Between the trimmed V and J ends, which lost 4 bases and 1 base, there was a span of 13 bases. This CDR3 is built from 16 residues. In germline, CDR1 is LNHNV, CDR2 YYDKDF (reference sequence).

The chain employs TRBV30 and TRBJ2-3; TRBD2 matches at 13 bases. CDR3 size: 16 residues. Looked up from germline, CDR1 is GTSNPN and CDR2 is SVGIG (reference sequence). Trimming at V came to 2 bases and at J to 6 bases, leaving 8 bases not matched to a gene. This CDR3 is CAWSKTSGGARDTQYF. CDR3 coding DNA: TGTGCCTGGAGTAAAACTAGCGGGGGGGCAAGGGATACGCAGTATTTT.

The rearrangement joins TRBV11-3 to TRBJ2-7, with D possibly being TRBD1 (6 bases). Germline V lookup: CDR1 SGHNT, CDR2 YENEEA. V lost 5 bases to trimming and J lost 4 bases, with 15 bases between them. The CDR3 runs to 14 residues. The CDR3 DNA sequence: TGTGCCAGCAGCCCCTCGACAGGATCTTACGAGCAGTACTTC. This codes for CASSPSTGSYEQYF.

The CDR3 DNA sequence: TGTGCCAGCAGCGGGGGAGGGCGGATCCCTGGAAACACCATATATTTT. Translated, it gives CASSGGGRIPGNTIYF. The chain couples TRBV9 to TRBJ1-3, with no clear D. Germline CDR1 is SGDLS and CDR2 is YYNGEE. V gave up 3 bases and J gave up 2 bases, with 15 bases separating them. The CDR3 runs to 16 residues.

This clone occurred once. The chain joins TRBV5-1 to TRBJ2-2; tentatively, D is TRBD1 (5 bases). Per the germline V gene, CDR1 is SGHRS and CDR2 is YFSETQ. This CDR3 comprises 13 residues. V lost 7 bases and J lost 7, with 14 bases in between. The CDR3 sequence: CASELTGGGELFF. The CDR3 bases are TGCGCCAGCGAACTTACAGGTGGCGGGGAGCTGTTTTTT.

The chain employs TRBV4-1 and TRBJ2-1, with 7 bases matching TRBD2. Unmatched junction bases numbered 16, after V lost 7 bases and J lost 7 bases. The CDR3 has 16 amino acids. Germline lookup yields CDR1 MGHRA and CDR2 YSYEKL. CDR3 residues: CASTRVEGGLTNEQFF. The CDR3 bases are TGCGCCAGCACCAGAGTCGAGGGAGGGCTGACGAATGAGCAGTTCTTC.

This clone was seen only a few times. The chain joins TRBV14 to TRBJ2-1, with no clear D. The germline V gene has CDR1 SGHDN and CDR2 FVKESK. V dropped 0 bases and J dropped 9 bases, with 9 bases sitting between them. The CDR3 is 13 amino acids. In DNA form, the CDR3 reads TGTGCCAGCAGCCAAGATACGGCAGGTGAGCAGTTCTTC. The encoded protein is CASSQDTAGEQFF.

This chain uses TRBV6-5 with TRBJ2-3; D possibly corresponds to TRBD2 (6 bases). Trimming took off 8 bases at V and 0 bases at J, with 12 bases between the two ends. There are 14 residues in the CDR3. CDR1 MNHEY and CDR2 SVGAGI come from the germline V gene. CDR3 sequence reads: CASRLGLSTDTQYF. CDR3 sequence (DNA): TGTGCCAGCCGCCTGGGACTCAGCACAGATACGCAGTATTTT.